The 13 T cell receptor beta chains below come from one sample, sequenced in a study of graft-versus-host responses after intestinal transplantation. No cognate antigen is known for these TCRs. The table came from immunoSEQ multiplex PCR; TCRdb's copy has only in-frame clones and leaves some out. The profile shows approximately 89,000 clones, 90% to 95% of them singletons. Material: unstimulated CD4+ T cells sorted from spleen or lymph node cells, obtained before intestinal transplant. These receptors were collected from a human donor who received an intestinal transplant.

CDR3 residues: CASSPYWDRPYGYTF. The DNA for the CDR3 is TGCGCCAGCAGCCCCTACTGGGACAGACCCTATGGCTACACCTTC. The V gene is TRBV4-3, the J gene TRBJ1-2; 7 bases match TRBD1. This CDR3 comprises 15 residues. V lost 4 bases, J lost 4 bases, and 9 bases stayed unmatched. Germline V gene lookup returns CDR1 LGHNA and CDR2 YSLEER.

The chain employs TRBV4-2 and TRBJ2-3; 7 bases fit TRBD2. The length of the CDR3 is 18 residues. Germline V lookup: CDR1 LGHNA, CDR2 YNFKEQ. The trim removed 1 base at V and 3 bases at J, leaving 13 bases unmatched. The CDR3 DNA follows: TGTGCCAGCAGCCAAGGCCCAGGGAGCGGGGTTGAGACAGATACGCAGTATTTT. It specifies CASSQGPGSGVETDTQYF.

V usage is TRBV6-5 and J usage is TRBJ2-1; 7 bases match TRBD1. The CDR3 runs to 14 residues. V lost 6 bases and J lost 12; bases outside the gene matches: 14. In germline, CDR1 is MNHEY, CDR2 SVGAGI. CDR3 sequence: CASSRTGVWAAQFF. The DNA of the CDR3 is TGTGCCAGCAGCCGCACAGGGGTTTGGGCGGCGCAGTTCTTC.

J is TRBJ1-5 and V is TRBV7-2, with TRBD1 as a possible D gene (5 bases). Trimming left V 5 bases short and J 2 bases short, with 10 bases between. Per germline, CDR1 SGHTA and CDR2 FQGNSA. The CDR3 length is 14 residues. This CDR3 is CASSPGDRNQPQHF. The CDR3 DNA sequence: TGTGCCAGCAGCCCGGGGGACCGCAATCAGCCCCAGCATTTT.

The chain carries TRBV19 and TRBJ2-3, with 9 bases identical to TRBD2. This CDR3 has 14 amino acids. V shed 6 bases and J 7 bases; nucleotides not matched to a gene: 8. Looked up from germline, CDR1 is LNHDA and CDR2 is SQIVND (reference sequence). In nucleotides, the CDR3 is TGTGCCAGTAGGGCTAGCGGGAACTTTTATACGCAGTATTTT. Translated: CASRASGNFYTQYF.

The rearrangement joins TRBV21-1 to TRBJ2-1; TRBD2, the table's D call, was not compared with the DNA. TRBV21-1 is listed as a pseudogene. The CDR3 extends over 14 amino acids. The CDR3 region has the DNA TGTGCCAGCAGCAAAGGAGGCTTCAGATCTGAGCAGTTCTTC. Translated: CASSKGGFRSEQFF.

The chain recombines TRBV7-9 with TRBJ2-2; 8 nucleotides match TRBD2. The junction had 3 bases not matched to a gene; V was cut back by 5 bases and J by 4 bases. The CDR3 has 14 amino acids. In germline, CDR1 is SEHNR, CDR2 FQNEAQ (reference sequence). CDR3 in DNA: TGTGCCAGCAGCCAAGGGACTAGCACCGGGGAGCTGTTTTTT. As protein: CASSQGTSTGELFF. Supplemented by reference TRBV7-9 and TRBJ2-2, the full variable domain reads DTGVSQNPRHKITKRGQNVTFRCDPISEHNRLYWYRQTLGQGPEFLTYFQNEAQLEKSRLLSDRFSAERPKGSFSTLEIQRTEQGDSAMYLCASSQGTSTGELFFGEGSRLTVL.

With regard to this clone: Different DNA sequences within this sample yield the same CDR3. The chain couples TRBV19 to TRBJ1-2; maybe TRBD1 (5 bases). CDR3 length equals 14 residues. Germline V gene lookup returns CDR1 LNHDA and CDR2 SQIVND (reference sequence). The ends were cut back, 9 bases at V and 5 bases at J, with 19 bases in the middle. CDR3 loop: CASRKLGGEYGYTF. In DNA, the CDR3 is TGTGCCAGCAGAAAATTGGGAGGGGAATATGGCTACACCTTC.

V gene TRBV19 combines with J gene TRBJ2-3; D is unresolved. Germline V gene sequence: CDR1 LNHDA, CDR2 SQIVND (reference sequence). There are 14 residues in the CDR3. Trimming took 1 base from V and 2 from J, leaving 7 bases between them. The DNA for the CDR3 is TGTGCCAGTAGTATAGGTTACTCCACAGATACGCAGTATTTT. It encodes CASSIGYSTDTQYF.

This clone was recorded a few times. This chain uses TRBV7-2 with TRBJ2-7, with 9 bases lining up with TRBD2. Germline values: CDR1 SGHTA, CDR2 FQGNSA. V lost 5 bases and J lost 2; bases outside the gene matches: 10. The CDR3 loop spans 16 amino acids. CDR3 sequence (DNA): TGTGCCAGCAGCCCAAGGAAGCGGGGGGCTCCCTACGAGCAGTACTTC. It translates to CASSPRKRGAPYEQYF.

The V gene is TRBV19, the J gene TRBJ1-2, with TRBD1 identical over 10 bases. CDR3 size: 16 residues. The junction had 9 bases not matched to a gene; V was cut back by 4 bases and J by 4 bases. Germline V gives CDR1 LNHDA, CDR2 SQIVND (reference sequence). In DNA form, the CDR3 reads TGTGCCAGTAGTAGAATGGGACAGGGGAAAATCTATGGCTACACCTTC. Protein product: CASSRMGQGKIYGYTF.

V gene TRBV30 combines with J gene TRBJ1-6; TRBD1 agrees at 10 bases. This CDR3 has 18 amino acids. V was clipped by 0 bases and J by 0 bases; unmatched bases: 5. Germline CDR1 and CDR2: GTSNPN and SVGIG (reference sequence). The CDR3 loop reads CAWSVARTGGSYNSPLHF. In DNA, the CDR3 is TGTGCCTGGAGTGTCGCCCGGACAGGGGGCTCCTATAATTCACCCCTCCACTTT.

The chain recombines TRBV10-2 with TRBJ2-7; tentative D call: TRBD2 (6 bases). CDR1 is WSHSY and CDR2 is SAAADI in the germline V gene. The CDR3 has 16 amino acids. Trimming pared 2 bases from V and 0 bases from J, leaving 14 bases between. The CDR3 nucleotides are TGCGCCAGCAGTGAGAGGTATAGCGGTGGCTCCTACGAGCAGTACTTC. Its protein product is CASSERYSGGSYEQYF.